What follows are 9 T cell receptor beta chains derived from one specimen sequenced in a study of blood T cell repertoires in COVID-19. TCRdb keeps only in-frame clones here, not all; method: immunoSEQ multiplex PCR. This table has about 190,000 clones, 84% appearing once. What was sequenced was peripheral blood. These receptors all come from a human donor in a cohort sampled during active COVID-19.

This rearrangement joins TRBV18 to TRBJ1-1, with 8 bases that match TRBD1. After removal of 5 bases from V and 0 bases from J, the junction contained 5 bases not matched to a gene. The germline V gene has CDR1 KGHSH and CDR2 LQKENI. The CDR3 extends over 15 amino acids. Here the CDR3 DNA reads TGTGCCAGCTCAGGGACAGGCAATATGAACACTGAAGCTTTCTTT. Its translation is CASSGTGNMNTEAFF.

This chain uses TRBV18 with TRBJ1-4; TRBD1 is a possible D gene (5 bases). Trimming pared 6 bases from V and 5 bases from J, leaving 13 bases between. Germline-derived CDR1 and CDR2 are KGHSH and LQKENI. CDR3 length equals 14 residues. CDR3 nucleotides: TGTGCCAGCTCCCCCAGGGATGCAAATGAAAAACTGTTTTTT. The encoded protein is CASSPRDANEKLFF.

The chain couples TRBV4-1 to TRBJ2-3; D not certain. Trimming took off 0 bases at V and 2 bases at J, with 9 bases between the two ends. The CDR3 totals 15 residues. CDR1 and CDR2 from the germline V gene are MGHRA and YSYEKL. CDR3 in amino acids: CASSQEQITTDTQYF. CDR3 sequence (DNA): TGCGCCAGCAGCCAAGAACAGATAACCACAGATACGCAGTATTTT.

The chain combines TRBV5-5 with TRBJ1-5, with TRBD1 matching 8 bases. This CDR3 is built from 15 residues. Germline V gene data show CDR1 as SGHKS and CDR2 as YYEKEE (reference sequence). V gave up 4 bases and J gave up 5 bases; unmatched junction bases: 8. The CDR3 loop is CASSLSGGRDQPQHF. CDR3 nucleotide sequence: TGTGCCAGCAGCCTATCAGGGGGCCGGGATCAGCCCCAGCATTTT. Supplemented by reference TRBV5-5 and TRBJ1-5, the full variable domain reads DAGVTQSPTHLIKTRGQQVTLRCSPISGHKSVSWYQQVLGQGPQFIFQYYEKEERGRGNFPDRFSARQFPNYSSELNVNALLLGDSALYLCASSLSGGRDQPQHFGDGTRLSIL.

Here the CDR3 DNA reads TGTGCCAGCAGCCTCGGGGGTGCGGAGACCCAGTACTTC. Protein product: CASSLGGAETQYF. The chain combines TRBV14 with TRBJ2-5; D possibly corresponds to TRBD2 (6 bases). Trimming pared 4 bases from V and 5 bases from J, leaving 11 bases between. This CDR3 spans 13 amino acids. The germline V gene has CDR1 SGHDN and CDR2 FVKESK. Full variable domain (missing parts from reference TRBV14 and TRBJ2-5): EAGVTQFPSHSVIEKGQTVTLRCDPISGHDNLYWYRRVMGKEIKFLLHFVKESKQDESGMPNNRFLAERTGGTYSTLKVQPAELEDSGVYFCASSLGGAETQYFGPGTRLLVL.

The chain links TRBV29-1 to TRBJ1-2; unclear D gene. This CDR3 region has 12 residues. Trimming left V 5 bases short and J 3 bases short, with 10 bases between. Germline CDR1 reads SQVTM; CDR2 reads ANQGSEA. CDR3 sequence (DNA): TGCAGCGTTACCGACACCTACTATGGCTACACCTTC. Its protein product is CSVTDTYYGYTF.

J is TRBJ1-6 and V is TRBV28, with no clear D. The V end lost 5 bases, the J end lost 10 bases, and 6 bases lay between the germline ends. Germline V gene lookup returns CDR1 MDHEN and CDR2 SYDVKM. The CDR3 runs 11 residues. The DNA for the CDR3 is TGTGCCAGCAGTCCGGGGTCACCCCTCCACTTT. Protein: CASSPGSPLHF.

Regarding this clone: This sample also contains other DNA sequences that code for the same CDR3. The CDR3 bases are TGTGCCAGCAGTTTCAGGGGGCGAGAGACCCAGTACTTC. It codes for CASSFRGRETQYF. This chain uses TRBV27 with TRBJ2-5; TRBD1 matches 8 bases. The CDR3 length is 13 residues. CDR1 MNHEY and CDR2 SMNVEV come from the germline V gene (reference sequence). The junction had 1 base not matched to a gene; V was cut back by 3 bases and J by 4 bases.

This sequence joins TRBV30 and TRBJ2-7; 7 bases fit TRBD1. Germline V gene lookup returns CDR1 GTSNPN and CDR2 SVGIG (reference sequence). V gave up 1 base and J gave up 8 bases; unmatched junction bases: 11. The CDR3 spans 14 residues. In DNA, the CDR3 is TGTGCCTGGAGTGATGTCGCAGGGGGACAAAAGCAGTACTTC. The encoded protein is CAWSDVAGGQKQYF.